The entry that follows covers one T cell receptor beta chain sequence. Its antigen is undetermined. These data come from a study of cytomegalovirus exposure and HLA in healthy donors. On the study more broadly: From around 180 million T cells, an earlier analysis saw some 120 million unique TCR beta sequences.

The CDR3 contains 15 residues. V shed 4 bases, J shed 3 bases, and the junction held 3 bases outside the gene matches. CDR1 and CDR2 from the germline V gene are SGHAT and FQNNGV. Study results and limitations: Accurate prediction of HLA-A and HLA-B alleles (for most subjects) was reportedly achieved from TCR beta sequences. A few CMV-associated chains were confirmed in vitro to be specific for CMV antigens. A later analysis linked 16,951 TCR beta sequences to HLA alleles at 0.05 false discovery rate.

With 60 Vbeta and 13 Jbeta primers, the PCR was carried out. Data came from immunoSEQ multiplex PCR; TCRdb stores just in-frame clones and leaves some out. The repertoire has approximately 100,000 clones, 65% to 75% of them found once; the top ten carry less than 2%. Input material: PBMCs. The source of this sequence is a woman in her forties in good health and CMV-seronegative. The chain links TRBV11-2 to TRBJ2-1; TRBD2 matches 10 bases. CDR3: CASSSSGGVYNEQFF. For the CDR3, the DNA is TGTGCCAGCAGCTCTAGCGGGGGTGTCTACAATGAGCAGTTCTTC.